The 29 T cell receptor beta chains reported below all come from one sample, sequenced in a study of Graves' ophthalmopathy and Graves' hyperthyroidism. Using RNA transcripts, the TCR beta CDR3 regions were amplified. HTBI primers were employed in first-round RT-PCR, then a second-round multiplex PCR followed. A single record per CDR3 protein comes from TCRdb applying MiXCR to the multiplex PCR reads. Of about 48,000 distinct CDR3 sequences in the sample, around 50% were seen once. The sample consisted of peripheral blood. These receptors all come from an adult man with Graves' ophthalmopathy.

V is TRBV7-8 and J is TRBJ1-4, with a tentative D call TRBD1 (5 bases). The CDR3 length is 13 residues. CDR1 is SGHVS, CDR2 FQNEAQ, per germline. V lost 6 bases to trimming and J lost 7 bases, with 12 bases between them. CDR3 nucleotide sequence: TGTGCCAGCAGAAAAAGGGGTTCTGAAAAACTGTTTTTT. Protein product: CASRKRGSEKLFF. Combining the CDR3 with reference TRBV7-8 and TRBJ1-4 gives the whole variable domain GAGVSQSPRYKVAKRGQDVALRCDPISGHVSLFWYQQALGQGPEFLTYFQNEAQLDKSGLPSDRFFAERPEGSVSTLKIQRTQQEDSAVYLCASRKRGSEKLFFGSGTQLSVL.

The V call is TRBV14, the J call TRBJ1-1, with D possibly TRBD1 on 5 matching bases. The CDR3 covers 14 residues. Trimming took off 2 bases at V and 4 bases at J, with 11 bases between the two ends. Looked up from germline, CDR1 is SGHDN and CDR2 is FVKESK. The chain's CDR3 is CASSQRVGGTEAFF. CDR3 sequence (DNA): TGTGCCAGCAGCCAACGGGTTGGGGGCACTGAAGCTTTCTTT.

This clonotype appeared a few times. The J gene is TRBJ2-7, the V gene TRBV7-2, with 7 bases fitting TRBD1. The germline CDR1 and CDR2 sequences are SGHTA and FQGNSA. The CDR3 is 18 residues long. The trim removed 5 bases at V and 4 bases at J, leaving 20 bases unmatched. CDR3: CASSQQRPGTVREYEQYF. CDR3 nucleotide sequence: TGTGCCAGCAGCCAACAACGACCCGGGACAGTGAGGGAATACGAGCAGTACTTC.

The J gene is TRBJ2-1, the V gene TRBV11-2; D ambiguous. Per germline, CDR1 SGHAT and CDR2 FQNNGV. V was trimmed by 2 bases and J by 9 bases, leaving 14 bases between them. The CDR3 covers 14 residues. The chain's CDR3 is CASSLTGGVPEQFF. CDR3 nucleotides: TGTGCCAGCAGCTTAACGGGTGGGGTCCCTGAGCAGTTCTTC.

J is TRBJ1-4 and V is TRBV5-1; weak D call: TRBD1 (5 bases). The CDR3 totals 14 residues. The germline V and J ends were trimmed by 3 bases and 2 bases, with 8 bases remaining between them. Germline-derived CDR1 and CDR2 are SGHRS and YFSETQ. In nucleotides, the CDR3 is TGCGCCAGCAGCTCAGGGTTGACTAATGAAAAACTGTTTTTT. Amino acid sequence: CASSSGLTNEKLFF.

As regards this clonotype: A clone one base away is much larger, so this may be a read error. The chain joins TRBV6-6 to TRBJ2-5; possible D gene TRBD1, 7 bases. Trimming took off 6 bases at V and 9 bases at J, with 17 bases between the two ends. Germline CDR1 reads MNHNY; CDR2 reads SVGAGI (reference sequence). The CDR3 has 13 amino acids. The CDR3 region is CASSSGSRGAQYF. CDR3 coding DNA: TGTGCCAGCAGCTCTGGGAGCAGGGGGGCCCAGTACTTC.

V usage is TRBV7-3 and J usage is TRBJ2-7; 9 bases align to TRBD1. J lost 5 bases, V lost 5 bases, and 7 bases had no gene match. The germline V gene has CDR1 SGHTA and CDR2 FQGTGA. There are 14 residues in the CDR3. Here the CDR3 reads CASSPGQGNHEQYF. Here the CDR3 DNA reads TGTGCCAGCAGCCCGGGACAGGGAAATCACGAGCAGTACTTC. The whole variable domain, remainder taken from reference TRBV7-3 and TRBJ2-7, is GAGVSQTPSNKVTEKGKYVELRCDPISGHTALYWYRQSLGQGPEFLIYFQGTGAADDSGLPNDRFFAVRPEGSVSTLKIQRTERGDSAVYLCASSPGQGNHEQYFGPGTRLTVT.

Turning to this clonotype: Germline and junction disagree at one end, which may indicate a read error. This sequence joins TRBV7-8 and TRBJ2-3, with D possibly matching TRBD2 (5 bases). From germline, CDR1 is SGHVS and CDR2 FQNEAQ. This CDR3 is built from 16 residues. The CDR3 loop reads CASSLFFDSSIDTQYF. The CDR3 bases are TGTGCCAGCAGCTTATTTTTCGACTCTAGCATAGATACGCAGTATTTT.

This chain joins TRBV20-1 and TRBJ1-4; D unresolved. This CDR3 is 15 amino acids long. The V gene lost 0 bases and the J gene lost 0 bases, with 8 bases spanning the gap. Germline lookup yields CDR1 DFQATT and CDR2 SNEGSKA (reference sequence). The CDR3, as DNA: TGCAGTGCTAGAGATTGGACCTCAACTAATGAAAAACTGTTTTTT. It is translated as CSARDWTSTNEKLFF.

The rearrangement uses TRBV9 and TRBJ2-3; D call uncertain. The CDR3 is made up of 12 amino acids. The V and J ends lost 0 bases and 5 bases respectively, with 4 bases between them. Germline V gene lookup returns CDR1 SGDLS and CDR2 YYNGEE. In DNA, the CDR3 is TGTGCCAGCAGCGTAGGAAAAGATACGCAGTATTTT. Translating it yields CASSVGKDTQYF.

This clonotype was seen many times. The V call is TRBV19, the J call TRBJ2-3; 10 bases match TRBD2. V trimming: 7 bases; J trimming: 1 base; junction bases outside the gene matches: 14. Germline-derived CDR1 and CDR2 are LNHDA and SQIVND (reference sequence). The CDR3 has 18 amino acids. CDR3 residues: CASKALAGVFGGTDTQYF. CDR3 bases: TGTGCCAGTAAGGCTCTAGCGGGAGTATTTGGAGGCACAGATACGCAGTATTTT.

This clonotype was detected only once. The CDR3 sequence is CASSETDRGFNEKLFF. CDR3 bases: TGTGCCAGCAGTGAAACAGATAGAGGGTTTAACGAAAAACTGTTTTTT. The chain recombines TRBV2 with TRBJ1-4; the D is unclear. The CDR3 extends over 16 amino acids. Germline V lookup: CDR1 SNHLY, CDR2 FYNNEI. The ends were cut back, 2 bases at V and 8 bases at J, with 18 bases in the middle.

This chain connects TRBV12-3 or TRBV12-4 to TRBJ2-7, with unresolved D. Trimming shortened V by 7 bases and J by 0 bases, and 10 bases separated the two germline ends. The CDR3 extends over 13 amino acids. CDR3: CASKVGISYEQYF. CDR3 in DNA: TGTGCCAGCAAGGTTGGCATCTCCTACGAGCAGTACTTC.

CDR3 protein: CSRRQGNSGNTIYF. The CDR3 DNA follows: TGCAGCAGAAGACAGGGTAACTCTGGAAACACCATATATTTT. V is TRBV29-1 and J is TRBJ1-3; 7 bases are a match to TRBD1. CDR3 length: 14 amino acids. CDR1 SQVTM and CDR2 ANQGSEA come from the germline V gene. The trim removed 8 bases at V and 0 bases at J, leaving 7 bases unmatched.

This clonotype was found many times. The chain couples TRBV27 to TRBJ1-4; D not certain. The germline V and J ends were trimmed by 5 bases and 10 bases, with 11 bases remaining between them. Germline CDR1 MNHEY, CDR2 SMNVEV (reference sequence). This CDR3 is 12 amino acids long. The CDR3 here is CASSINRGKLFF. In DNA form, the CDR3 reads TGTGCCAGCAGTATAAACCGAGGAAAACTGTTTTTT.

V usage is TRBV9 and J usage is TRBJ2-2, with a tentative D call TRBD2 (5 bases). CDR1 and CDR2 (germline): SGDLS, YYNGEE. The CDR3 runs to 14 residues. V gave up 4 bases and J gave up 3 bases, with 10 bases separating them. The CDR3 sequence is CASSKRTDTGELFF. CDR3 coding DNA: TGTGCCAGCAGCAAACGGACTGACACCGGGGAGCTGTTTTTT.

The rearrangement links TRBV24-1 to TRBJ1-1, with 7 bases lining up with TRBD1. The CDR3 has 16 amino acids. Germline CDR1 KGHDR, CDR2 SFDVKD. With V trimmed by 6 bases and J by 0 bases, 9 bases remained unmatched. CDR3 bases: TGTGCCACCAGTTCGACAGGGTCAGGGATGAACACTGAAGCTTTCTTT. This encodes CATSSTGSGMNTEAFF.

This clonotype was seen at least ten times. A read error may produce the germline difference seen at one junction end. The chain employs TRBV12-3 or TRBV12-4 and TRBJ2-2; TRBD2 matches 7 bases. The CDR3 is 11 amino acids. The CDR3 region is CATRGGGGLFF. CDR3 DNA: TGTGCCACGAGAGGAGGCGGGGGGCTGTTTTTT.

The rearrangement uses TRBV19 and TRBJ1-1; D remains unclear. CDR1 LNHDA and CDR2 SQIVND come from the germline V gene (reference sequence). The V end lost 4 bases, the J end lost 0 bases, and 9 bases lay between the germline ends. This CDR3 spans 14 amino acids. The CDR3 here is CASSKAVVNTEAFF. The CDR3 DNA follows: TGTGCCAGTAGTAAGGCGGTCGTGAACACTGAAGCTTTCTTT.

This chain links TRBV29-1 with TRBJ2-7; D may be TRBD2 (6 bases). Trimming took 6 bases from V and 6 from J, leaving 12 bases between them. The CDR3 length is 11 residues. Germline CDR1 and CDR2: SQVTM and ANQGSEA. The CDR3 here is CSVQTAGEQYF. The CDR3 nucleotides read TGCAGCGTCCAGACAGCGGGCGAGCAGTACTTC.

This clonotype occurred a few times. A junction end diverges from the germline sequence, so it may reflect a read error. The chain recombines TRBV5-6 with TRBJ2-1, with D tentatively TRBD1 or TRBD2 (6 bases each). Germline CDR1 reads SGHDT; CDR2 reads YYEEEE. CDR3 length: 16 amino acids. In nucleotides, the CDR3 is TGTGCCAGCAGCTCAAACACGGGGGCATGGGGCGATGAGCAGCTCTTC. This sequence encodes CASSSNTGAWGDEQLF.

This clonotype was seen many times. V and J are TRBV5-6 and TRBJ1-6; TRBD1 agrees at 7 bases. The CDR3 extends over 18 amino acids. J lost 0 bases, V lost 0 bases, and 6 bases had no gene match. The germline V gene encodes CDR1 SGHDT and CDR2 YYEEEE. CDR3 in amino acids: CASSLAPGQSSYNSPLHF. As DNA, the CDR3 is TGTGCCAGCAGCTTGGCTCCGGGACAGAGCTCCTATAATTCACCCCTCCACTTT.

The J gene is TRBJ2-6, the V gene TRBV7-9; D is undetermined. The germline V and J ends were trimmed by 6 bases and 4 bases, with 25 bases remaining between them. The CDR3 totals 19 residues. Germline CDR1 reads SEHNR; CDR2 reads FQNEAQ (reference sequence). CDR3 protein: CASRSPGTVADVGANVLTF. Here the CDR3 DNA reads TGTGCCAGCAGATCGCCGGGCACAGTCGCAGACGTGGGGGCCAACGTCCTGACTTTC.

This clonotype has a handful of counts. The chain recombines TRBV25-1 with TRBJ2-3; possible D gene TRBD2, 6 bases. The ends were cut back, 3 bases at V and 2 bases at J, with 12 bases in the middle. The CDR3 has 15 amino acids. Germline CDR1 MGHDK, CDR2 SYGVNS. The CDR3 bases are TGTGCCAGCAGTGAGGATAGCGGTTACACAGATACGCAGTATTTT. This translates into CASSEDSGYTDTQYF.

Ten or more counts support this clonotype. The genes are TRBV7-6 and TRBJ2-3, with 9 bases identical to TRBD2. The CDR3 length is 16 residues. The J segment lost 3 bases and the V segment lost 2 bases, leaving 6 bases of the junction unmatched. Germline V CDR1 and CDR2: SGHVS, FNYEAQ. The CDR3 protein is CASSLRGSGGTDTQYF. The CDR3 coding sequence is TGTGCCAGCAGCTTACGGGGTAGCGGGGGAACAGATACGCAGTATTTT.

The V call is TRBV7-3, the J call TRBJ1-1; possibly TRBD1 for D (6 bases). Germline lookup yields CDR1 SGHTA and CDR2 FQGTGA. V lost 7 bases to trimming and J lost 4 bases, with 22 bases between them. There are 16 residues in the CDR3. The CDR3 nucleotides are TGTGCCAGCACCCAACAGGGCCATAAGTTGAGCACTGAAGCTTTCTTT. As protein: CASTQQGHKLSTEAFF.

This clonotype was observed many times. The chain employs TRBV19 and TRBJ2-1; unclear D gene. The CDR3 has 14 amino acids. Trimming pared 3 bases from V and 0 bases from J, leaving 6 bases between. The germline CDR1 and CDR2 sequences are LNHDA and SQIVND (reference sequence). The CDR3, as DNA: TGTGCCAGTAGTATCGAGAGCTCCTACAATGAGCAGTTCTTC. Translation gives CASSIESSYNEQFF.

This clonotype was seen at least ten times. J is TRBJ2-3 and V is TRBV3-1, with unresolved D. Trimming cost V 0 bases and J 3 bases, with 4 bases left between them. This CDR3 region has 13 residues. The germline V gene has CDR1 LGHDT and CDR2 YNNKEL (reference sequence). The CDR3 region has the DNA TGTGCCAGCAGCCAAGAGAATACAGATACGCAGTATTTT. Protein sequence: CASSQENTDTQYF.

On this clonotype itself: The junction shows a germline mismatch at one end, possibly a read error. The gene calls are TRBV10-1 and TRBJ1-4; D gene uncertain. The germline CDR1 and CDR2 sequences are WNHNN and SYGVQD (reference sequence). The CDR3 spans 12 residues. For the CDR3, the DNA is TGCGCCAGCACCCCGAAGTGTGAAAAACTGTTTTTC. Translating gives CASTPKCEKLFF.